This TCR beta chain was obtained from a study of T cells after yellow fever vaccination. By 5'RACE template switching, TCR cDNA was produced, with a universal primer site and UMIs added in the process. TCRdb used MiXCR to reprocess the 5' RACE reads, holding one entry per CDR3 protein. The sample includes about 320,000 distinct CDR3 sequences, around 4.4% of them seen just once. Findings and limits, study-wide: Researchers report a weaker secondary response that nonetheless peaked faster, day 5 versus 15. Clones from primary vaccination mostly reappeared after the booster (less than 98% CD4, over 85% CD8). Across the CD4 and CD8 compartments, a small share of clonotypes was present in both.

This clonotype has ten or more counts. Its antigen is not known. Germline V gene data show CDR1 as SGHRS and CDR2 as YFSETQ. The CDR3 contains 16 residues. The ends lost 3 bases at V and 5 bases at J; junction bases unmatched: 12. This material consisted of PBMCs, taken 15 days after the yellow fever booster vaccination. The chain recombines TRBV5-1 with TRBJ2-3; 7 bases agree with TRBD1. This TCR was recovered from a man between 18 and 29 years old who received the YFV17D yellow fever vaccine. The CDR3 protein is CASSSTVGQAGDTQYF. Here the CDR3 DNA reads TGCGCCAGCAGCTCGACGGTTGGACAGGCCGGAGATACGCAGTATTTT. The whole variable domain, remainder taken from reference TRBV5-1 and TRBJ2-3, is KAGVTQTPRYLIKTRGQQVTLSCSPISGHRSVSWYQQTPGQGLQFLFEYFSETQRNKGNFPGRFSGRQFSNSRSEMNVSTLELGDSALYLCASSSTVGQAGDTQYFGPGTRLTVL.